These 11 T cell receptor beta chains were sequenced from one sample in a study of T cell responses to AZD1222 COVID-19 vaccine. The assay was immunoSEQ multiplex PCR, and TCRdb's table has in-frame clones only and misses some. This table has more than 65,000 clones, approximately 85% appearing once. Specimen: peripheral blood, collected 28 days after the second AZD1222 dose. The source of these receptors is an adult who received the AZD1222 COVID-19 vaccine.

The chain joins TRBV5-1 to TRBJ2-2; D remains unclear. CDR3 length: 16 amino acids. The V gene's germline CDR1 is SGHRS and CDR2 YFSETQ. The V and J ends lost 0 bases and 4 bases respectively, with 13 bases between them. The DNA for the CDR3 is TGCGCCAGCAGCTTGGGTGTTGGCAGATTCACCGGGGAGCTGTTTTTT. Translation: CASSLGVGRFTGELFF.

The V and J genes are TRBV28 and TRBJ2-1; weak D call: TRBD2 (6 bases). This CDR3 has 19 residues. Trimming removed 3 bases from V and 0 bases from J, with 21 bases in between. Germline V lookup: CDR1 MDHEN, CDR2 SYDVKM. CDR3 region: CASSLTRDFTYSSYNEQFF. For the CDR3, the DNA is TGTGCCAGCAGTTTGACCAGGGACTTTACTTATTCCTCCTACAATGAGCAGTTCTTC.

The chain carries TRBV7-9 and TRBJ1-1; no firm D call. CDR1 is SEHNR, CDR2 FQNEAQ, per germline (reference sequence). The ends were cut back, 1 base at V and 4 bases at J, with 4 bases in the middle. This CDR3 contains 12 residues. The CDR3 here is CASSLGITEAFF. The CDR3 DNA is TGTGCCAGCAGCTTAGGTATCACTGAAGCTTTCTTT.

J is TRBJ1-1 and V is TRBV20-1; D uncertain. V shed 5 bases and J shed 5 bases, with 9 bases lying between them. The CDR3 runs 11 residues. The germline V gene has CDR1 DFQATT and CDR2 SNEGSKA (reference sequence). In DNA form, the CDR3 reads TGCAGTGCTCTAAAAACTACTGAAGCTTTCTTT. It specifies CSALKTTEAFF.

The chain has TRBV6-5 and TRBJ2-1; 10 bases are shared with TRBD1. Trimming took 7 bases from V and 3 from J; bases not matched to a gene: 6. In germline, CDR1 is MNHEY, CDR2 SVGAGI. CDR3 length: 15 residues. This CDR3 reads CASITDRGVYNEQFF. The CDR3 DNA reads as TGTGCCAGCATCACGGACAGGGGGGTCTACAATGAGCAGTTCTTC.

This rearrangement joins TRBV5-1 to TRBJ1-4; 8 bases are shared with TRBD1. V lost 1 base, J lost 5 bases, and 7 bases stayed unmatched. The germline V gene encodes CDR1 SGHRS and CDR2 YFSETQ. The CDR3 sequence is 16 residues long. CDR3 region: CASSLTGGQRNEKLFF. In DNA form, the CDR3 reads TGCGCCAGCAGCTTGACAGGGGGACAGAGAAATGAAAAACTGTTTTTT.

CDR3 bases: TGTGCCAGCAGCTTGGGAGGCCTCCGGGACAGCAATCAGCCCCAGCATTTT. As protein: CASSLGGLRDSNQPQHF. The gene calls are TRBV5-6 and TRBJ1-5, with D possibly being TRBD1 (5 bases). This CDR3 spans 17 amino acids. Trimming removed 0 bases from V and 1 base from J, with 14 bases in between. CDR1 and CDR2 from the germline V gene are SGHDT and YYEEEE. The entire variable domain, with the rest obtained from reference TRBV5-6 and TRBJ1-5, is as follows: DAGVTQSPTHLIKTRGQQVTLRCSPKSGHDTVSWYQQALGQGPQFIFQYYEEEERQRGNFPDRFSGHQFPNYSSELNVNALLLGDSALYLCASSLGGLRDSNQPQHFGDGTRLSIL.

CDR3 sequence (DNA): TGTGCCAGCAGCTTGAGTCTAACCGGGCCGGATACGCAGTATTTT. It codes for CASSLSLTGPDTQYF. The chain has TRBV5-4 and TRBJ2-3, with no clear D. Germline V gene data show CDR1 as SGHNT and CDR2 as YYREEE (reference sequence). With 1 base removed from V and 6 bases from J, the gap between germline ends came to 15 bases. The CDR3 length is 15 residues.

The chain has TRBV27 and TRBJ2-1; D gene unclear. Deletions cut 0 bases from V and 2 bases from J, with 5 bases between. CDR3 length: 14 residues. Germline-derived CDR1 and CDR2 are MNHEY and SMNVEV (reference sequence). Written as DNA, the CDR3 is TGTGCCAGCAGTTTATCTGTAGCCTACAATGAGCAGTTCTTC. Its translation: CASSLSVAYNEQFF.

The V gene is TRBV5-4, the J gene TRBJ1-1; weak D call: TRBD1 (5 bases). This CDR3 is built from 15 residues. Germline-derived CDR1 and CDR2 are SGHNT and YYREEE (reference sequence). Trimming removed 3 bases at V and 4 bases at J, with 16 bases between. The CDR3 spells CASSSPGGVPTEAFF. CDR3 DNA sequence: TGTGCCAGCAGCTCCCCGGGGGGGGTTCCCACTGAAGCTTTCTTT.

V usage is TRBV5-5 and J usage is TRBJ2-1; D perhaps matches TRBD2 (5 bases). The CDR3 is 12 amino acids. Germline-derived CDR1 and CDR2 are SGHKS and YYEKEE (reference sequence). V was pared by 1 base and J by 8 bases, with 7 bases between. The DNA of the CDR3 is TGTGCCAGCAGCTTGTTCGGGGATGAGCAGTTCTTC. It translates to CASSLFGDEQFF.